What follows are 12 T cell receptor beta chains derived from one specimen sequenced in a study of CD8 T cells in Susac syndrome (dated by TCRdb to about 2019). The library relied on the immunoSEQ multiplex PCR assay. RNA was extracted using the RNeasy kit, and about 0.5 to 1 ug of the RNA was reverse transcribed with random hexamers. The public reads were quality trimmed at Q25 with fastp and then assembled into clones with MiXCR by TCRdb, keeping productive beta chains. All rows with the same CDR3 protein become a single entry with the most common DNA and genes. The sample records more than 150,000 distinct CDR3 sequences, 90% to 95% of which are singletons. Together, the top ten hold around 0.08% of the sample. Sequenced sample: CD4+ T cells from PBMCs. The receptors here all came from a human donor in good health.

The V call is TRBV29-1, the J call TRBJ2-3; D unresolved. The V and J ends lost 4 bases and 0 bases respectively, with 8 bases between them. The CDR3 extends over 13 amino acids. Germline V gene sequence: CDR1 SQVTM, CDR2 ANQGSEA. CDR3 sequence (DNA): TGCAGCGTTGTAACACCCAGCACAGATACGCAGTATTTT. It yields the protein CSVVTPSTDTQYF.

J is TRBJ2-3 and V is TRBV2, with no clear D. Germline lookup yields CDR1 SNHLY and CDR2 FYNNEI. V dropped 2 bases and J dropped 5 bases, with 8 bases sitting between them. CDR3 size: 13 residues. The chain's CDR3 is CASSEPPLDTQYF. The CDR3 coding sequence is TGTGCCAGCAGTGAACCACCCCTAGATACGCAGTATTTT.

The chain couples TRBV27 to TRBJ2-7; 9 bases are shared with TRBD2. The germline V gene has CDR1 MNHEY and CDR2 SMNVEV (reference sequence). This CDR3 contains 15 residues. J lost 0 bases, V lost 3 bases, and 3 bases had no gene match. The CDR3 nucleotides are TGTGCCAGCAGTTTTCTAGCGGGGAGCTCCTACGAGCAGTACTTC. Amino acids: CASSFLAGSSYEQYF.

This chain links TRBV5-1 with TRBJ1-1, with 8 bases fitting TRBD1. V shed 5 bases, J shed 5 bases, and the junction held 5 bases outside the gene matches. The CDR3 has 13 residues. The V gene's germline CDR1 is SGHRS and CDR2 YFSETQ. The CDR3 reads CASSQGAATEAFF. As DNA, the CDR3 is TGCGCCAGCAGTCAGGGGGCGGCAACTGAAGCTTTCTTT.

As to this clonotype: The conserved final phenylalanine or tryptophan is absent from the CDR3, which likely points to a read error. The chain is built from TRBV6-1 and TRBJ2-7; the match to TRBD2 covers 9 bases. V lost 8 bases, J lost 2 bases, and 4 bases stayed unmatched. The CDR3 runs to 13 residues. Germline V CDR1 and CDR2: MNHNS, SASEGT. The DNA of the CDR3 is TGTGCCAGCGTAGCGGGAGTAGCCTACGAGCAGTACTTG. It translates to CASVAGVAYEQYL.

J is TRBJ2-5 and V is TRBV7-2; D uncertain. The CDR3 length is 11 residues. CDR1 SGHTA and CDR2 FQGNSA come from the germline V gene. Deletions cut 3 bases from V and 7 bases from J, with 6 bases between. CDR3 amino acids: CASSLAGTQYF. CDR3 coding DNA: TGTGCCAGCAGCTTGGCAGGGACCCAGTACTTC.

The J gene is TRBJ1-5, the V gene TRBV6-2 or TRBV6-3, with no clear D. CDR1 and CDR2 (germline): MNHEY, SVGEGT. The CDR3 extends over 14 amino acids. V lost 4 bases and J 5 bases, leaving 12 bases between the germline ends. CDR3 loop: CASSLALPDQPQHF. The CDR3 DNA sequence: TGTGCCAGCAGTTTAGCACTTCCCGATCAGCCCCAGCATTTT.

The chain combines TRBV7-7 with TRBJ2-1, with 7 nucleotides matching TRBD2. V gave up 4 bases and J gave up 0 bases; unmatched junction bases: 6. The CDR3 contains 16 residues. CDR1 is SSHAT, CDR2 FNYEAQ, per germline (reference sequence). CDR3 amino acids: CASSSQRTSSYNEQFF. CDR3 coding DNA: TGTGCCAGCAGCTCCCAAAGGACTAGCTCCTACAATGAGCAGTTCTTC.

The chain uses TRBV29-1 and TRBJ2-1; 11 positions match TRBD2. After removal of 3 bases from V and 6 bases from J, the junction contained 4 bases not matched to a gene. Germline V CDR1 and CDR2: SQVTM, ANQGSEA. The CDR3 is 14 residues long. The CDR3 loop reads CSVDGLAGGNEQFF. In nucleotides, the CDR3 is TGCAGCGTTGACGGTCTAGCGGGAGGCAATGAGCAGTTCTTC.

CDR3: CSARGMDRFNYGYTF. CDR3 sequence (DNA): TGCAGTGCTAGGGGAATGGACAGATTTAACTATGGCTACACCTTC. The V call is TRBV20-1, the J call TRBJ1-2; D possibly corresponds to TRBD1 (6 bases). The V end lost 3 bases, the J end lost 1 base, and 15 bases lay between the germline ends. From germline, CDR1 is DFQATT and CDR2 SNEGSKA (reference sequence). The CDR3 spans 15 residues.

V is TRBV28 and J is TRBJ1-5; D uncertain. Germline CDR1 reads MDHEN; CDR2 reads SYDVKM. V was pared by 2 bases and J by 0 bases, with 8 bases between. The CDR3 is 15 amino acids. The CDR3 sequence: CASSLGPYSNQPQHF. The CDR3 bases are TGTGCCAGCAGTTTAGGACCCTATAGCAATCAGCCCCAGCATTTT.

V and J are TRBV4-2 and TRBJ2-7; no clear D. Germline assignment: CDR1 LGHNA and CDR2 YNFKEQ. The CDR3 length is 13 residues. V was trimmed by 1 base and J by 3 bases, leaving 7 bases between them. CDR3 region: CASSQGGYYEQYF. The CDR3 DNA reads TGTGCCAGCAGCCAAGGGGGTTACTACGAGCAGTACTTC.